The clone carrying this TCR beta chain was seen only once. Its matching antigen is unknown. The entry originates in a study of cytotoxic CD8 clonotypes in ibrutinib-treated CLL. Study-wide background: Responses comprised some 24 partial and 2 complete; at median around 67 months, approximately 14 remained remitted and roughly 12 progressed. Study-wide results and caveats: There were few public clonotypes, and on treatment they contracted or stayed stable.

The CDR3 covers 16 residues. Trimming stripped 4 bases from V and 2 bases from J, with 17 bases between. Germline CDR1 reads SGHNT; CDR2 reads YYREEE (reference sequence). The table came from immunoSEQ multiplex PCR; TCRdb's copy has only in-frame clones and leaves some out. The data contain tens of thousands of clones, 45% to 60% of them singletons. The clonotype was recovered from a human donor with chronic lymphocytic leukemia. This chain uses TRBV5-4 with TRBJ2-3, with D perhaps given as TRBD1 or TRBD2 (5 bases each). The source was PBMCs, collected after 12 months of ibrutinib treatment. The CDR3 spells CASSPGRRRDTDTQYF. CDR3 nucleotide sequence: TGTGCCAGCAGCCCGGGACGGAGGAGAGACACAGATACGCAGTATTTT.